This T cell receptor beta chain was profiled in a study of CD8+CD57+ T cells in acquired aplastic anemia. Across the whole study: Average CD4+ read depth in healthy donors was around 9.9 million reads. General study findings and limits: About 29 sequences, all CD8+ CDR3, were shared between patients and controls.

This clonotype turned up a few times. Its antigen remains unknown. The CDR3 extends over 14 amino acids. Germline CDR1 is DFQATT and CDR2 is SNEGSKA (reference sequence). V lost 4 bases, J lost 5 bases, and 15 bases lay in between. The template used for profiling TCR beta VDJ and CDR3 was genomic DNA. A single record per CDR3 protein comes from TCRdb applying MiXCR to the reads. The sample has 60,000 to 75,000 distinct CDR3 sequences; around 50% are singletons. Sequences were obtained from sorted CD4+, CD8+, or CD8+CD57+ T cells (not recorded which) from PBMCs. V usage is TRBV20-1 and J usage is TRBJ2-1, with a possible D match to TRBD1 (5 bases). This sequence originates from a human donor in good health, serving as a control. The CDR3 DNA sequence: TGCAGTGCTAATCCGGTACAGGTCCACAATGAGCAGTTCTTC. This translates into CSANPVQVHNEQFF.